This entry features one T cell receptor (beta chain) sequence. The sample is drawn from a study of control samples from healthy donors and cancer patients. TCRdb keeps only in-frame clones here, not all; method: immunoSEQ multiplex PCR. Here the sample spans about 100,000 clones, more than 85% being singletons. V was clipped by 7 bases and J by 2 bases, with 11 bases between them. This CDR3 is 13 amino acids long. Sequencing was done on a sample of blood. This sequence originates from a woman aged 45 to 65 in good health. The chain employs TRBV12-3 or TRBV12-4 and TRBJ1-2; no clear D gene. CDR3 sequence: CASNQQLNYGYTF. The CDR3 coding sequence is TGTGCCAGCAACCAACAGCTAAACTATGGCTACACCTTC.